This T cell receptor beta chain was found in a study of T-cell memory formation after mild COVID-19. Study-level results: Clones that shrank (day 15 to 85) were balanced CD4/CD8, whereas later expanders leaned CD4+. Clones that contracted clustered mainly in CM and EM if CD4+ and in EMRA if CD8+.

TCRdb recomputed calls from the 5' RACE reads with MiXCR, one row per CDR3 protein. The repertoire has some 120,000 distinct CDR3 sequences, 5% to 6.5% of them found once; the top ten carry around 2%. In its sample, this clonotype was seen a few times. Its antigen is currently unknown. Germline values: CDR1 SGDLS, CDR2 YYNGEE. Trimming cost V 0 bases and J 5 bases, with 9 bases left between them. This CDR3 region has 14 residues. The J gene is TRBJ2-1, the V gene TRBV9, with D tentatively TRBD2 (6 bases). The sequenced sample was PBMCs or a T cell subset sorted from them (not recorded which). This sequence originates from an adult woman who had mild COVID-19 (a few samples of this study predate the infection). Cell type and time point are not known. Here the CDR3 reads CASSVGGTHNEQFF. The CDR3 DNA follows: TGTGCCAGCAGCGTAGGCGGGACGCACAATGAGCAGTTCTTC.